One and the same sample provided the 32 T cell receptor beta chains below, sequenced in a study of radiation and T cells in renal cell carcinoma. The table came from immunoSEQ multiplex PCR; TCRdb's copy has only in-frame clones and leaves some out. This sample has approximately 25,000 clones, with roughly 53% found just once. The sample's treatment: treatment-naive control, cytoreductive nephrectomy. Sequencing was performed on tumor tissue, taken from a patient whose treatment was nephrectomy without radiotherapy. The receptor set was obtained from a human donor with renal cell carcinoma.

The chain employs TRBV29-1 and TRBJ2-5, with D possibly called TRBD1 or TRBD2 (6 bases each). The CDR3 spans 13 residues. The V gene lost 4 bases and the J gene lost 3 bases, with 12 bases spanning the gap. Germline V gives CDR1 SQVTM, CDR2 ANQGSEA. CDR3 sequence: CSVAGGWEETQYF. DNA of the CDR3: TGCAGCGTTGCCGGGGGCTGGGAAGAGACCCAGTACTTC.

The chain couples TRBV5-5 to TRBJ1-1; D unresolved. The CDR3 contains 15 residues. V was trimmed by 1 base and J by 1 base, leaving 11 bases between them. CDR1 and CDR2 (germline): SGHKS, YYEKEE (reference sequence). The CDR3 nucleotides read TGTGCCAGCAGCTTGCTGGTGGTGGGGAACACTGAAGCTTTCTTT. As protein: CASSLLVVGNTEAFF.

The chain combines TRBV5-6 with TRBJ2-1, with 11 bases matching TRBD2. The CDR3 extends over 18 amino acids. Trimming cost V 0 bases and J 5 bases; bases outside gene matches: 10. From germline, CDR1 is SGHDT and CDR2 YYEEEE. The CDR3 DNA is TGTGCCAGCAGCTTGGAGTGGCTAGCGGGGGGTCGAGACAATGAGCAGTTCTTC. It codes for CASSLEWLAGGRDNEQFF.

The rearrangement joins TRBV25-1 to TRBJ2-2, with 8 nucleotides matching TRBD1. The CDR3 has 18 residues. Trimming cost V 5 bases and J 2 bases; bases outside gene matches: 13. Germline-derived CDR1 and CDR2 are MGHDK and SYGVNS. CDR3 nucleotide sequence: TGTGCCAGCAGTCCACGGCAAAAGACAGGGGATAACACCGGGGAGCTGTTTTTT. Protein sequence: CASSPRQKTGDNTGELFF.

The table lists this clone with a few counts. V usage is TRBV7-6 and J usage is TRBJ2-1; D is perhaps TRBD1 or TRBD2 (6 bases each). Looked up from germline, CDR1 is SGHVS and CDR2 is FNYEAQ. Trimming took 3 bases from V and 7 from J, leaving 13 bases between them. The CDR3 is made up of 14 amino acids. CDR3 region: CASSFSGAGNEQFF. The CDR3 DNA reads TGTGCCAGCAGCTTTTCGGGGGCCGGTAATGAGCAGTTCTTC.

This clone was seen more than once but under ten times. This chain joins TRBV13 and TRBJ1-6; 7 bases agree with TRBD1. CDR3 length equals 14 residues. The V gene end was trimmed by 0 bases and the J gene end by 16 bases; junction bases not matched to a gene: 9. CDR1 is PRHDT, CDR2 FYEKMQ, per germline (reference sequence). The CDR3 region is CASSLGRGTAKLHF. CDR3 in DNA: TGTGCCAGCAGCTTAGGCAGGGGGACAGCTAAGCTCCACTTT.

The CDR3 sequence: CAWSHTSSGPFYNEQFF. The CDR3 DNA reads TGTGCCTGGAGTCACACCTCCAGCGGACCCTTCTACAATGAGCAGTTCTTC. The chain is built from TRBV30 and TRBJ2-1, with TRBD2 as a possible D gene (5 bases). The V and J ends lost 2 bases and 3 bases respectively, with 20 bases between them. The CDR3 has 17 amino acids. Germline values: CDR1 GTSNPN, CDR2 SVGIG (reference sequence).

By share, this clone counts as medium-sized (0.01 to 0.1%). CDR3 loop: CASRSGMVSEAFF. The CDR3 region has the DNA TGTGCCAGTAGGTCAGGGATGGTCTCTGAAGCTTTCTTT. The genes are TRBV19 and TRBJ1-1, with D possibly being TRBD1 (5 bases). V was cut by 6 bases and J by 6 bases, with 14 bases left in between. Germline-derived CDR1 and CDR2 are LNHDA and SQIVND (reference sequence). The CDR3 is 13 residues long.

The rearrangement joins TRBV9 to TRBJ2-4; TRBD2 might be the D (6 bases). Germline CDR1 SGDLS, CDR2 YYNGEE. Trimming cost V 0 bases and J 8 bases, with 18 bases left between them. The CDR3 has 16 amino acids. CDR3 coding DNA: TGTGCCAGCAGCGTAGCTCCCGGGGCCCCGGGGGACATTCAGTACTTC. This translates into CASSVAPGAPGDIQYF.

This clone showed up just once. In DNA form, the CDR3 reads TGTGCCAGCAGCTCCTTTCGGGGGTTCCGCACAGATACGCAGTATTTT. This sequence encodes CASSSFRGFRTDTQYF. The chain is built from TRBV21-1 and TRBJ2-3; the table's TRBD2 call for D was not verified on the DNA. TRBV21-1 is designated a pseudogene. The CDR3 has 16 amino acids.

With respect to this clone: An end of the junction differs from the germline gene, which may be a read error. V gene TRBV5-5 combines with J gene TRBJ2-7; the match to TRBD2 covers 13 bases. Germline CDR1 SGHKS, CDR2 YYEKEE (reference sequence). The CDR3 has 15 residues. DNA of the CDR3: TGCGCCAGCAGCCCCGGGACTAGCGGGACCTACGAGCAGTACTTC. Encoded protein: CASSPGTSGTYEQYF.

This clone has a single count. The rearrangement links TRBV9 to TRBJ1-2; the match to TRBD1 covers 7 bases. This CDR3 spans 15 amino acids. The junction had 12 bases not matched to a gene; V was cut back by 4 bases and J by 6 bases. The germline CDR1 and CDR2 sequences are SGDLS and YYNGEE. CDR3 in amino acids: CASSPRTGLADGYTF. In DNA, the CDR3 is TGTGCCAGCAGCCCCCGGACAGGATTGGCGGATGGCTACACCTTC.

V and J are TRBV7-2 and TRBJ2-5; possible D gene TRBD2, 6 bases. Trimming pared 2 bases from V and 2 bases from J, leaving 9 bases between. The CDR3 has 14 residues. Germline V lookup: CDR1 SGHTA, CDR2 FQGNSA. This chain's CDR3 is CASSLFGGQETQYF. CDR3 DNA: TGTGCCAGCAGCTTATTTGGGGGGCAAGAGACCCAGTACTTC.

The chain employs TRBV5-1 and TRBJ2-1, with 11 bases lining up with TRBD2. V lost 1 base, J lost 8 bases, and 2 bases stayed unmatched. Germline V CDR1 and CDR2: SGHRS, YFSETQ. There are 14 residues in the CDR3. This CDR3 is CASSLTSGGYEQFF. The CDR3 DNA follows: TGCGCCAGCAGCTTGACTAGCGGGGGTTATGAGCAGTTCTTC.

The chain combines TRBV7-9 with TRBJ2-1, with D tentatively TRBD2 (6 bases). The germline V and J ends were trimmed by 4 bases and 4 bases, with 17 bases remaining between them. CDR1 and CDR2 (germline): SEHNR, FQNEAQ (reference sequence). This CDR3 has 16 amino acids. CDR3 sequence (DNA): TGTGCCAGCAGCTCCACATCTAGCGCAACTTACAATGAGCAGTTCTTC. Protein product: CASSSTSSATYNEQFF.

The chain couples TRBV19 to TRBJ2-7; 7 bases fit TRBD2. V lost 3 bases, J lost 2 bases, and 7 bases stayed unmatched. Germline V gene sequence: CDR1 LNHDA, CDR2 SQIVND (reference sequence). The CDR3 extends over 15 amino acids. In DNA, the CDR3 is TGTGCCAGTAGTATGTTCCGGGGAGGGACCTACGAGCAGTACTTC. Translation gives CASSMFRGGTYEQYF.

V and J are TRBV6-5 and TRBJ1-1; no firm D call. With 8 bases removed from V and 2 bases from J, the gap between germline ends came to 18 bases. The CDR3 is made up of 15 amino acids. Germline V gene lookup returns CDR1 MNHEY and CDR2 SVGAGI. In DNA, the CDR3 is TGTGCCAGCGGCCCTCCGGGGATGGTTAACACTGAAGCTTTCTTT. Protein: CASGPPGMVNTEAFF.

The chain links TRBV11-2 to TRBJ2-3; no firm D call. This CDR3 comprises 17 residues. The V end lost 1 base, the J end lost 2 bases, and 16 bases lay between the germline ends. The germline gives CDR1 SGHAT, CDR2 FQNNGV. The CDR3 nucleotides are TGTGCCAGCAGCTTAGTGGTGATCCCCCAACTCACAGATACGCAGTATTTT. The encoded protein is CASSLVVIPQLTDTQYF.

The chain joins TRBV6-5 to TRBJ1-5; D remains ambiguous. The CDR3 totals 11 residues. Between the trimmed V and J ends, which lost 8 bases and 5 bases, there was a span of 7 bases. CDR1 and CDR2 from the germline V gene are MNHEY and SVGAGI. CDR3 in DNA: TGTGCCAGCGGTGTCCATCAGCCCCAGCATTTT. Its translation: CASGVHQPQHF.

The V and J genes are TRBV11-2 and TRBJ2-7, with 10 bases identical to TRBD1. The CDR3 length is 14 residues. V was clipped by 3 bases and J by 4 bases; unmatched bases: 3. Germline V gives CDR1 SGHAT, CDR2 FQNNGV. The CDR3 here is CASSLGTGEYEQYF. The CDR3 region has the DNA TGTGCCAGCAGCTTGGGGACAGGGGAATACGAGCAGTACTTC.

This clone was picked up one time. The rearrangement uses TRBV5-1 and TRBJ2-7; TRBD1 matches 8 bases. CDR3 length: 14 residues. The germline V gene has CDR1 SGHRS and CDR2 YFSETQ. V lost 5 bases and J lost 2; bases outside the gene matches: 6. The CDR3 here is CASSTGQVPYEQYF. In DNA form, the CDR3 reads TGCGCCAGCAGTACGGGACAGGTCCCCTACGAGCAGTACTTC. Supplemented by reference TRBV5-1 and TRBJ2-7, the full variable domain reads KAGVTQTPRYLIKTRGQQVTLSCSPISGHRSVSWYQQTPGQGLQFLFEYFSETQRNKGNFPGRFSGRQFSNSRSEMNVSTLELGDSALYLCASSTGQVPYEQYFGPGTRLTVT.

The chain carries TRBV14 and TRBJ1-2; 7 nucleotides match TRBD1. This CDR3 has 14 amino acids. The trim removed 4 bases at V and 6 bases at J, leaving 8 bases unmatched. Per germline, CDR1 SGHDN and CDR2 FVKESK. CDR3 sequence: CASSLRDRVDGYTF. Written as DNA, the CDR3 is TGTGCCAGCAGCCTTAGAGACAGGGTGGATGGCTACACCTTC. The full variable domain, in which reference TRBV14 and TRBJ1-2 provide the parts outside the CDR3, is EAGVTQFPSHSVIEKGQTVTLRCDPISGHDNLYWYRRVMGKEIKFLLHFVKESKQDESGMPNNRFLAERTGGTYSTLKVQPAELEDSGVYFCASSLRDRVDGYTFGSGTRLTVV.

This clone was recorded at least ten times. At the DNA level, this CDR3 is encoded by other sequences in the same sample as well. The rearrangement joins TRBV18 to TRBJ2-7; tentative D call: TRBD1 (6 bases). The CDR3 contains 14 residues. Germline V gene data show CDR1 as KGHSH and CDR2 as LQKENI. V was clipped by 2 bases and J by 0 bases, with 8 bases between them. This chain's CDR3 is CASSPGTSSYEQYF. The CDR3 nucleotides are TGTGCCAGCTCACCAGGGACATCCTCCTACGAGCAGTACTTC.

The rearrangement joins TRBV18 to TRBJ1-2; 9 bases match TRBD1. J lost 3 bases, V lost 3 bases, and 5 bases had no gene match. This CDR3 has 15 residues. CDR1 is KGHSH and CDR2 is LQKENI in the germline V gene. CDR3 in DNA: TGTGCCAGCTCACCCTCAACAGGGGGCGACTATGGCTACACCTTC. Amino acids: CASSPSTGGDYGYTF.

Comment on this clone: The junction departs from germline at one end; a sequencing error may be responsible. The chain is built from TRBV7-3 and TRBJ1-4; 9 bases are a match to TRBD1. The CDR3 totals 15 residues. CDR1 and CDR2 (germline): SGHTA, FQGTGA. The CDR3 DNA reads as TGTGCCAGCAGCTTACCCGGGACAGGGAATGGAAAACTGTTTTTT. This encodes CASSLPGTGNGKLFF.

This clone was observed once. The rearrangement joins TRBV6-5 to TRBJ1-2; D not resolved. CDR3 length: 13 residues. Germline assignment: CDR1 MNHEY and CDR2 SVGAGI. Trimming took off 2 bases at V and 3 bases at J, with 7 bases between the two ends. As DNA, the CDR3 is TGTGCCAGCAGTTACCAGGTGGACTATGGCTACACCTTC. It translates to CASSYQVDYGYTF.

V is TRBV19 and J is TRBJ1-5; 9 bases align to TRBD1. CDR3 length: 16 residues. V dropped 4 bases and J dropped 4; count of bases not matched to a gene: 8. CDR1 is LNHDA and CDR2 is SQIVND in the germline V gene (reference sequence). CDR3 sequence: CASSTGQGEGNQPQHF. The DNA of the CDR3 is TGTGCCAGTAGTACGGGACAGGGTGAGGGGAATCAGCCCCAGCATTTT.

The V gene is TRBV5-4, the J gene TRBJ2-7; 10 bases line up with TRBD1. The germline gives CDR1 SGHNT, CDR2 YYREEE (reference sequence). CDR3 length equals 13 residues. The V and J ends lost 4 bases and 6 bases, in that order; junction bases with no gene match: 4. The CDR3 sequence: CASSRDRGGEQYF. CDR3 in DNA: TGTGCCAGCAGCCGGGACAGGGGAGGCGAGCAGTACTTC.

CDR3 nucleotide sequence: TGTGCCAGCAGCTTAGGGCTAGCGGGTCCCTACGAGCAGTACTTC. As protein: CASSLGLAGPYEQYF. The gene calls are TRBV7-8 and TRBJ2-7, with 8 bases aligning to TRBD2. There are 15 residues in the CDR3. The V and J ends lost 1 base and 2 bases, in that order; junction bases with no gene match: 4. Germline V gives CDR1 SGHVS, CDR2 FQNEAQ.

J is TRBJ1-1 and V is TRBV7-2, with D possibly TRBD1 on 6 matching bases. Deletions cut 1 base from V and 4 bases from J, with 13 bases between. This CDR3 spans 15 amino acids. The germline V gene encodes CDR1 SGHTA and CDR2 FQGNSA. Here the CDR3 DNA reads TGTGCCAGCAGCTTAGACGGCAGGGGAGGCACTGAAGCTTTCTTT. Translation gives CASSLDGRGGTEAFF.

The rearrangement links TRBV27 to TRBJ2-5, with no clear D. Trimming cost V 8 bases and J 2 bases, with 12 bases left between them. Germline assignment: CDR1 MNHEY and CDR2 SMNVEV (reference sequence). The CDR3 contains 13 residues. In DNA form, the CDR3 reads TGTGCCAGCTCAAGGGTACTACAAGAGACCCAGTACTTC. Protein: CASSRVLQETQYF.

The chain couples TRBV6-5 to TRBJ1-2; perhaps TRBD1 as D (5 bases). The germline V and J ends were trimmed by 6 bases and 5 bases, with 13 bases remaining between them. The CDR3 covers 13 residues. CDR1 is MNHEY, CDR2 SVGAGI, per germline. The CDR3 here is CASSIRGVYGYTF. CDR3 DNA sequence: TGTGCCAGCAGCATACGAGGGGTTTATGGCTACACCTTC.